This T cell receptor (beta chain) was identified in a study of patients and donors after allogeneic stem cell transplantation. This clonotype was counted a few times. This CDR3 comprises 14 residues. The ends were cut back, 4 bases at V and 5 bases at J, with 12 bases in the middle. The germline V gene has CDR1 SGHRS and CDR2 YFSETQ. TCRdb recomputed calls from the RT-PCR reads with MiXCR, one row per CDR3 protein. Here the sample spans 390,000 or so distinct CDR3 sequences, under 20% being singletons. The sequencing sample was made of blood, either unsorted or a sorted T cell fraction (not recorded which). The gene calls are TRBV5-1 and TRBJ2-2; D may be TRBD1 (6 bases). This receptor was identified in a human donor who was either an allogeneic HSCT recipient or a stem cell or donor lymphocyte infusion donor (not recorded which). It is not recorded whose cells these are; they may come from a transplant donor. CDR3 nucleotides: TGCGCCAGCAGCAGGGCAGGGGTTACCGGGGAGCTGTTTTTT. Amino acid sequence: CASSRAGVTGELFF. The full variable domain, rest sourced from reference TRBV5-1 and TRBJ2-2, is KAGVTQTPRYLIKTRGQQVTLSCSPISGHRSVSWYQQTPGQGLQFLFEYFSETQRNKGNFPGRFSGRQFSNSRSEMNVSTLELGDSALYLCASSRAGVTGELFFGEGSRLTVL.